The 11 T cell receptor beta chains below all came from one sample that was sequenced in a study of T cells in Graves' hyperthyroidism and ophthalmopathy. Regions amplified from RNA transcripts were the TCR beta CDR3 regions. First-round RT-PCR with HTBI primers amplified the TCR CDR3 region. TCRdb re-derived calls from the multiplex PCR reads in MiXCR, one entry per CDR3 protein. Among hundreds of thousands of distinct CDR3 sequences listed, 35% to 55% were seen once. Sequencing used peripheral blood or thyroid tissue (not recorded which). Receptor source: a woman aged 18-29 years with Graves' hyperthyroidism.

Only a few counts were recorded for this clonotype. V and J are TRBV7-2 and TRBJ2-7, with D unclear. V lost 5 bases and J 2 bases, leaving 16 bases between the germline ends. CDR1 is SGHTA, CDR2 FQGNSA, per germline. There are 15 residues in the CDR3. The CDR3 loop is CASSQDPGGAYEQYF. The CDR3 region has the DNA TGTGCCAGCAGCCAAGATCCGGGCGGAGCCTACGAGCAGTACTTC.

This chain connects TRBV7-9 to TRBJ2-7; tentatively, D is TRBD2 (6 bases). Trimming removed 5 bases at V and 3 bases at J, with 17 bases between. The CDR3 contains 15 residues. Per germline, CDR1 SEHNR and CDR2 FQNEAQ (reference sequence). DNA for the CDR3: TGTGCCAGCAGCCGGCCCGGGACTGGCGACTACGAGCAGTACTTC. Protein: CASSRPGTGDYEQYF.

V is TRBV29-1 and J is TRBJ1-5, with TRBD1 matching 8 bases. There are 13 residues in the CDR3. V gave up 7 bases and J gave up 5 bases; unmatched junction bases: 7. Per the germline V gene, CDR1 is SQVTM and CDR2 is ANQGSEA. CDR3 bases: TGCAGCGCTAGACAGGGGATTGATCAGCCCCAGCATTTT. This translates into CSARQGIDQPQHF.

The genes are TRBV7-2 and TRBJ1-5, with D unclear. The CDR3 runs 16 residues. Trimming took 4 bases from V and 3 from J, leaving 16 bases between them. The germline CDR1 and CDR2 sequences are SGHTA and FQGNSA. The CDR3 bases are TGTGCCAGCAGCTCCAGACTCGGACTACTCAATCAGCCCCAGCATTTT. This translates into CASSSRLGLLNQPQHF.

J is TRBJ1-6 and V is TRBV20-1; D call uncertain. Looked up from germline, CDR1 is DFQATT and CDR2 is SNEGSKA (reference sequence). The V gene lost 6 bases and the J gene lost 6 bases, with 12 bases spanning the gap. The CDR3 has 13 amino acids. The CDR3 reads CSAGPPGNSPLHF. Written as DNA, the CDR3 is TGCAGTGCGGGCCCACCGGGTAATTCACCCCTCCACTTT.

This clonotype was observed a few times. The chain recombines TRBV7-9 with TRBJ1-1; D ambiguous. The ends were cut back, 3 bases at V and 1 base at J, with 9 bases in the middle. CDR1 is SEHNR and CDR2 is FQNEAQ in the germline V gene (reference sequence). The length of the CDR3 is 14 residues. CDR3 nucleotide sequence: TGTGCCAGCAGCTTGGACGCGGCGAACACTGAAGCTTTCTTT. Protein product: CASSLDAANTEAFF.

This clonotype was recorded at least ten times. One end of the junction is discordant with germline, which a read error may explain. This CDR3 reads CASSLWGGDQPQHF. Written as DNA, the CDR3 is TGCGCCAGCAGCCTGTGGGGAGGGGATCAGCCCCAGCATTTT. The chain carries TRBV2 and TRBJ1-5; the D gene is possibly TRBD1 (5 bases). The CDR3 sequence is 14 residues long. Germline V lookup: CDR1 SNHLY, CDR2 FYNNEI.

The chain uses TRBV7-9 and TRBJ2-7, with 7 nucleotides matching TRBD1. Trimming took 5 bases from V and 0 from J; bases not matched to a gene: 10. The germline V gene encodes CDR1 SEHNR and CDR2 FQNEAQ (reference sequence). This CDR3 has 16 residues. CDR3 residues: CASSTHGPGGSYEQYF. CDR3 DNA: TGTGCCAGCAGCACCCATGGACCAGGGGGCTCCTACGAGCAGTACTTC.

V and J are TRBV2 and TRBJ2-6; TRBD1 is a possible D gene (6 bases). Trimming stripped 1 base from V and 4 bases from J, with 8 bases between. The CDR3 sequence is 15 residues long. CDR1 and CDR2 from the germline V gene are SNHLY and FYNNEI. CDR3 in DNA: TGTGCCAGCAGTGAAGAGGGGACAGGGGCCAACGTCCTGACTTTC. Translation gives CASSEEGTGANVLTF.

Here the CDR3 DNA reads TGTGCCAGCAGCCCGAGCAGCAGTAACTATGGCTACACCTTC. Translated, it gives CASSPSSSNYGYTF. The rearrangement links TRBV16 to TRBJ1-2; the D is unclear. V was clipped by 4 bases and J by 1 base, with 10 bases between them. Per the germline V gene, CDR1 is KGHSY and CDR2 is FQNENV. The CDR3 contains 14 residues. The full variable domain, its missing parts supplied by reference TRBV16 and TRBJ1-2, is GEEVAQTPKHLVRGEGQKAKLYCAPIKGHSYVFWYQQVLKNEFKFLISFQNENVFDETGMPKERFSAKCLPNSPCSLEIQATKLEDSAVYFCASSPSSSNYGYTFGSGTRLTVV.

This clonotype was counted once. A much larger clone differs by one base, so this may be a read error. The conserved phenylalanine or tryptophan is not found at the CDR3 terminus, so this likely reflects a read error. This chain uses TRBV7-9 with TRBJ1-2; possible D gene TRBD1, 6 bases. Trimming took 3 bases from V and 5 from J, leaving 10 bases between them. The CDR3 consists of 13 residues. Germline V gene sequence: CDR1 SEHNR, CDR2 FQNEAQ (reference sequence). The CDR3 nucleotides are TGTGCCAGCAGCTTGGGGGCGAGGTATGGCTACACCCTC. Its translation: CASSLGARYGYTL.